This TCR beta chain was observed in a study of T-cell memory formation after mild COVID-19 (TCRdb year 2021). Turning to the overall study: TCR sequence clusters from the two donors were found to be largely donor specific. Two young, previously healthy adult volunteers made up the cohort, one male and one female. In two donors, T-cell clones that expanded and contracted after mild COVID-19 were followed by sequencing TCRalpha and TCRbeta repertoires longitudinally.

The CDR3 goes from the cysteine to the phenylalanine over 15 residues. The sequence is cut down to CDR3 DNA, 45 bases in frame from base 1. From the germline V gene, CDR1 is LGHNA and CDR2 is YNFKEQ. The junction carries 15 bases between V and J, which are trimmed by 0 bases and 9 bases respectively. The listed sequencing device is Illumina NovaSeq 6000. Using 5'RACE with constant-segment primers, TCRalpha and TCRbeta cDNA libraries were constructed, with sample barcodes and unique molecular identifiers added in the process. Trizol reagent was used to extract RNA from every sample. Library amplification was performed in two PCR steps, and a second sample barcode and Illumina TruSeq adapters were introduced in the second step. Sequencing of the libraries was done on an Illumina NovaSeq, producing 2 x 150 bp paired-end reads. Turning to the authors' computational methods: The reads were demultiplexed and collapsed into UMI-guided consensus sequences using migec v1.2.7. Using mixcr v2.1.11, the UMI consensuses were aligned to TRA and TRB V and J templates and assembled into clonotypes. A clonotype was counted as expanded or contracted only if both edgeR and NoisET called the change significant, with noise models trained on biological replicates. For edgeR calls, a false discovery rate-adjusted p below 0.01 and a log2 fold-change threshold of 1 were applied. As an exploratory analysis of dynamics, max-normalized trajectories of the 1000 most abundant clonotypes were examined by PCA with hierarchical clustering. Separately sequenced CD4+ and CD8+ repertoires were used to assign a CD4 or CD8 phenotype to each responding clone. The public reads were run again by TCRdb, first through fastp at Q25 and then through MiXCR, and only productive beta chains were kept. Duplicate CDR3 protein sequences are folded into a single record with the most common DNA and genes. These V and J calls originate from TCRdb's pipeline instead of the authors' own analysis. This sample comprises 400,000 to 550,000 distinct CDR3 sequences, about 23% of them detected only once. The top ten hold approximately 13% of the sample.

This clonotype was observed a few times. Its antigen has not been determined. The input lacks base qualities; no much larger clone sits a single base away. Paper-wide results and their limitations: Contracting CD4+ clones appeared mostly in the CM and EM memory subsets, whereas CD8+ clones were enriched in EMRA. SARS-CoV-2 specificity was not confirmed for the second-wave clones peaking on day 37. The study covered only a couple of mild cases, and larger cohorts including severe cases with pre-infection samples were considered necessary. Some responding clones were detected in pre-infection memory, suggesting pre-existing cross-reactive memory T cells joined the SARS-CoV-2 response. Clones that contracted from day 15 to 85 showed balanced CD4/CD8 phenotypes, whereas a second wave of clones that expanded from day 15 to 37 leaned towards CD4+.

Ficoll-Paque density gradient centrifugation was the method used to isolate PBMCs. The rearranged chain carries TRBV4-2 and TRBJ2-1; no confident D gene assignment can be made. The sample was PBMCs or a T cell subset sorted from them (not recorded which). This clonotype was sampled from an adult woman who had mild COVID-19 (a few samples of this study predate the infection). The sample titles of this study are shuffled in the database, so cell type and time point are left out; the donor was told from shared clones. The CDR3 is CASSQDLVSVSEQFF. The nucleotide sequence reads as follows: TGTGCCAGCAGCCAAGACCTCGTGAGCGTAAGTGAGCAGTTCTTC.